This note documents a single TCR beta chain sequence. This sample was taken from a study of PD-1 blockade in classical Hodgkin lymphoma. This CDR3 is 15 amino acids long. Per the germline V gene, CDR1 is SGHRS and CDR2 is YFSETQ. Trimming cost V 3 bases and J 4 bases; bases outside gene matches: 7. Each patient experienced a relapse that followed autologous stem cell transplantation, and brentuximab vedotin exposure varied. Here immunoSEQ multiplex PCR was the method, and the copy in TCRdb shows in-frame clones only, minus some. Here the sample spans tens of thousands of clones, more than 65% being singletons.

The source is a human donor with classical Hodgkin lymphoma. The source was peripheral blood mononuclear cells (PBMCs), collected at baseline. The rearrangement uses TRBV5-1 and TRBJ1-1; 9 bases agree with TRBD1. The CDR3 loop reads CASSWSGQGGTEAFF. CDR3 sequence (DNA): TGCGCCAGCAGCTGGTCGGGACAGGGAGGCACTGAAGCTTTCTTT.